The 25 T cell receptor beta chains listed next were all sequenced from one sample in a study of technical replicates of blood from a few donors (TCRdb year 2017). The library was obtained by the immunoSEQ multiplex PCR assay. Here the immuneACCESS table is served through TCRdb, limited to in-frame sequences with V and J called. Missing clones are a known gap in these copies; in checked studies unresolved V genes cover under half, and the rest lacks a known reason. This sample has more than 80,000 clones in its table, and 95% to 97% of those were observed once. Around 0.33% of the sample is held by the ten biggest clonotypes. Sample: T cells isolated from PBMCs. The origin of the receptors is a human donor in good health.

The chain uses TRBV7-8 and TRBJ2-7; tentative D call: TRBD2 (6 bases). The germline gives CDR1 SGHVS, CDR2 FQNEAQ. Deletions cut 4 bases from V and 4 bases from J, with 17 bases between. The CDR3 spans 15 residues. CDR3 coding DNA: TGTGCCAGCAGCTCCCGGGACTTAGTCCTTTACGAGCAGTACTTC. It translates to CASSSRDLVLYEQYF.

V and J are TRBV30 and TRBJ2-7; 11 bases are shared with TRBD2. The V gene end was trimmed by 3 bases and the J gene end by 2 bases; junction bases not matched to a gene: 0. The CDR3 consists of 13 residues. Germline CDR1 GTSNPN, CDR2 SVGIG (reference sequence). CDR3 DNA: TGTGCCTGGAGGGGACTAGCGGCCTACGAGCAGTACTTC. This sequence encodes CAWRGLAAYEQYF.

This rearrangement joins TRBV6-5 to TRBJ2-2; D is ambiguous. Germline CDR1 MNHEY, CDR2 SVGAGI. The CDR3 spans 14 residues. Trimming shortened V by 2 bases and J by 2 bases, and 6 bases separated the two germline ends. The CDR3 loop reads CASSYIHNTGELFF. For the CDR3, the DNA is TGTGCCAGCAGTTACATACACAACACCGGGGAGCTGTTTTTT.

V is TRBV6-5 and J is TRBJ2-1; perhaps TRBD2 as D (7 bases). Germline CDR1 MNHEY, CDR2 SVGAGI. V was shortened by 8 bases and J by 5 bases, with 10 bases between the two germline ends. The CDR3 contains 12 residues. The CDR3 region has the DNA TGTGCCAGCCGCGGGGGCCACAATGAGCAGTTCTTC. As protein: CASRGGHNEQFF.

This clone was detected only once. The J gene is TRBJ2-4, the V gene TRBV7-6, with TRBD2 identical over 10 bases. Germline-derived CDR1 and CDR2 are SGHVS and FNYEAQ. V shed 5 bases and J 0 bases; nucleotides not matched to a gene: 10. The CDR3 has 18 residues. The CDR3 here is CASSPGLARHVAKNIQYF. The CDR3 nucleotides are TGTGCCAGCAGCCCGGGACTAGCGCGCCATGTAGCCAAAAACATTCAGTACTTC. The whole variable domain, remainder taken from reference TRBV7-6 and TRBJ2-4, is GAGVSQSPRYKVTKRGQDVALRCDPISGHVSLYWYRQALGQGPEFLTYFNYEAQQDKSGLPNDRFSAERPEGSISTLTIQRTEQRDSAMYRCASSPGLARHVAKNIQYFGAGTRLSVL.

V gene TRBV7-2 combines with J gene TRBJ1-1, with D unresolved. Germline CDR1 reads SGHTA; CDR2 reads FQGNSA. The CDR3 length is 14 residues. Between the trimmed V and J ends, which lost 3 bases and 1 base, there was a span of 9 bases. The chain's CDR3 is CASSFLGANTEAFF. The DNA of the CDR3 is TGTGCCAGCAGCTTTCTCGGTGCGAACACTGAAGCTTTCTTT.

This chain links TRBV15 with TRBJ1-2; TRBD1 might be the D (5 bases). V lost 0 bases, J lost 4 bases, and 6 bases lay in between. Germline-derived CDR1 and CDR2 are LNHNV and YYDKDF (reference sequence). This CDR3 contains 13 residues. The DNA for the CDR3 is TGTGCCACCAGCAGAGATCAGGGCTATGGCTACACCTTC. This sequence encodes CATSRDQGYGYTF.

This chain uses TRBV9 with TRBJ2-5; 9 bases match TRBD1. The germline gives CDR1 SGDLS, CDR2 YYNGEE. Germline trimming cut 0 bases from V and 3 bases from J; bases unmatched to any gene: 3. The CDR3 covers 15 residues. The DNA of the CDR3 is TGTGCCAGCAGCGTAGACCGGGACAGGGAAGAGACCCAGTACTTC. Protein sequence: CASSVDRDREETQYF. The variable domain in full, completed from reference TRBV9 and TRBJ2-5, reads DSGVTQTPKHLITATGQRVTLRCSPRSGDLSVYWYQQSLDQGLQFLIQYYNGEERAKGNILERFSAQQFPDLHSELNLSSLELGDSALYFCASSVDRDREETQYFGPGTRLLVL.

The chain carries TRBV6-1 and TRBJ1-2; D remains unclear. V was shortened by 2 bases and J by 8 bases, with 12 bases between the two germline ends. The CDR3 totals 13 residues. Germline V lookup: CDR1 MNHNS, CDR2 SASEGT. CDR3 in amino acids: CASSEPGRRGYTF. DNA for the CDR3: TGTGCCAGCAGTGAACCTGGCAGGCGAGGCTACACCTTC.

The genes are TRBV5-1 and TRBJ1-1; D not certain. The CDR3 contains 15 residues. Germline CDR1 reads SGHRS; CDR2 reads YFSETQ. The ends were cut back, 0 bases at V and 7 bases at J, with 16 bases in the middle. The CDR3 DNA reads as TGCGCCAGCAGCTTGGGCGGTCCTGGGTCCATTGAAGCTTTCTTT. Translation: CASSLGGPGSIEAFF.

The chain is built from TRBV5-1 and TRBJ1-4; D might be TRBD1 (5 bases). This CDR3 is built from 16 residues. V was cut by 8 bases and J by 0 bases, with 17 bases left in between. Looked up from germline, CDR1 is SGHRS and CDR2 is YFSETQ. CDR3 region: CARKEGPFATNEKLFF. The CDR3 region has the DNA TGCGCCAGGAAGGAGGGACCATTTGCAACTAATGAAAAACTGTTTTTT.

This clone showed up just a few times. The chain carries TRBV6-5 and TRBJ1-1; D is ambiguous. CDR3 length equals 8 residues. V was pared by 5 bases and J by 13 bases, with 5 bases between. Germline CDR1 and CDR2: MNHEY and SVGAGI. CDR3 DNA sequence: TGTGCCAGCAGTCTAGGTTTCTTT. It specifies CASSLGFF.

The rearrangement links TRBV10-2 to TRBJ1-5; D remains ambiguous. V lost 8 bases, J lost 4 bases, and 15 bases lay in between. CDR3 size: 14 residues. Germline V CDR1 and CDR2: WSHSY, SAAADI. CDR3 amino acids: CASARGVGNQPQHF. The CDR3 nucleotides read TGCGCCAGCGCCCGCGGGGTAGGGAATCAGCCCCAGCATTTT.

The V and J genes are TRBV7-6 and TRBJ2-7; 9 bases are shared with TRBD2. CDR1 and CDR2 (germline): SGHVS, FNYEAQ. V dropped 1 base and J dropped 4; count of bases not matched to a gene: 2. This CDR3 contains 14 residues. The CDR3 region has the DNA TGTGCCAGCAGCTTAGGAGCGGGAGGTTACGAGCAGTACTTC. Its translation: CASSLGAGGYEQYF.

The chain employs TRBV9 and TRBJ2-3; 7 bases line up with TRBD1. The CDR3 runs 14 residues. The V and J ends lost 3 bases and 6 bases, in that order; junction bases with no gene match: 7. Looked up from germline, CDR1 is SGDLS and CDR2 is YYNGEE. CDR3 protein: CASSEKNRGDTQYF. The CDR3 coding sequence is TGTGCCAGCAGCGAAAAAAACAGGGGCGATACGCAGTATTTT.

J is TRBJ1-1 and V is TRBV27; D ambiguous. Germline CDR1 reads MNHEY; CDR2 reads SMNVEV (reference sequence). Trimming stripped 5 bases from V and 3 bases from J, with 19 bases between. The CDR3 has 16 amino acids. The CDR3 sequence is CASSPSFGEGYTEAFF. CDR3 coding DNA: TGTGCCAGCAGTCCATCATTTGGGGAGGGCTACACTGAAGCTTTCTTT.

The chain has TRBV13 and TRBJ2-3; 12 nucleotides align to TRBD2. Germline V gene lookup returns CDR1 PRHDT and CDR2 FYEKMQ (reference sequence). The CDR3 is 16 residues long. The J segment lost 1 base and the V segment lost 2 bases, leaving 1 base of the junction unmatched. Written as DNA, the CDR3 is TGTGCCAGCAGCTTAAGACTAGCGGGAGGCACAGATACGCAGTATTTT. It specifies CASSLRLAGGTDTQYF.

V gene TRBV11-2 combines with J gene TRBJ2-7; D remains unclear. Deletions cut 2 bases from V and 1 base from J, with 9 bases between. Germline assignment: CDR1 SGHAT and CDR2 FQNNGV. This CDR3 contains 14 residues. The CDR3 DNA follows: TGTGCCAGCAGCTTAAGCGTAGAATCCTACGAGCAGTACTTC. Amino acid sequence: CASSLSVESYEQYF.

This chain uses TRBV5-1 with TRBJ1-1, with a weak D call TRBD1 (6 bases). Germline V lookup: CDR1 SGHRS, CDR2 YFSETQ. The V end was cut by 0 bases, the J end by 2 bases, with 17 bases between. The CDR3 is 17 residues long. CDR3 sequence (DNA): TGCGCCAGCAGCTTGGCCGGGGGGGCTGGGTTTAACACTGAAGCTTTCTTT. Translated: CASSLAGGAGFNTEAFF.

This chain joins TRBV6-1 and TRBJ2-7, with D maybe TRBD2 (6 bases). Deletions cut 7 bases from V and 0 bases from J, with 16 bases between. Germline V lookup: CDR1 MNHNS, CDR2 SASEGT. The CDR3 spans 15 residues. CDR3 loop: CASTVRDSSSYEQYF. CDR3 DNA: TGTGCCAGCACTGTACGGGACTCCAGCTCCTACGAGCAGTACTTC.

The chain carries TRBV6-4 and TRBJ2-6, with D tentatively TRBD1 (5 bases). Germline CDR1 MRHNA, CDR2 SNTAGT. V was trimmed by 3 bases and J by 2 bases, leaving 5 bases between them. This CDR3 comprises 14 residues. The CDR3 nucleotides are TGTGCCAGCAGTGAAGGGGCTGGGGCCAACGTCCTGACTTTC. Protein sequence: CASSEGAGANVLTF.

This clone is a singleton in its sample. V usage is TRBV15 and J usage is TRBJ2-1, with a weak D call TRBD2 (5 bases). Trimming shortened V by 0 bases and J by 9 bases, and 12 bases separated the two germline ends. From germline, CDR1 is LNHNV and CDR2 YYDKDF (reference sequence). The CDR3 totals 14 residues. This CDR3 reads CATSRESTTSEQFF. CDR3 bases: TGTGCCACCAGCAGAGAAAGTACTACTAGTGAGCAGTTCTTC.

This chain connects TRBV11-3 to TRBJ2-2; TRBD1 aligns across 9 bases. J lost 4 bases, V lost 4 bases, and 7 bases had no gene match. CDR1 and CDR2 from the germline V gene are SGHNT and YENEEA. The CDR3 is 16 residues long. The CDR3 reads CASSSRDRAVTGELFF. CDR3 sequence (DNA): TGTGCCAGCAGCTCCCGGGACAGGGCGGTCACCGGGGAGCTGTTTTTT. The full variable domain, completed using reference TRBV11-3 and TRBJ2-2, is EAGVVQSPRYKIIEKKQPVAFWCNPISGHNTLYWYLQNLGQGPELLIRYENEEAVDDSQLPKDRFSAERLKGVDSTLKIQPAELGDSAVYLCASSSRDRAVTGELFFGEGSRLTVL.

This clone was detected once. The rearrangement joins TRBV19 to TRBJ2-7, with 16 bases aligning to TRBD2. Per germline, CDR1 LNHDA and CDR2 SQIVND (reference sequence). V lost 6 bases and J lost 0; bases outside the gene matches: 2. CDR3 length: 16 amino acids. The DNA for the CDR3 is TGTGCCAGTAGCGGGACTAGCGGGAGGGCCTCCTACGAGCAGTACTTC. Translation gives CASSGTSGRASYEQYF. The whole variable domain, remainder taken from reference TRBV19 and TRBJ2-7, is DGGITQSPKYLFRKEGQNVTLSCEQNLNHDAMYWYRQDPGQGLRLIYYSQIVNDFQKGDIAEGYSVSREKKESFPLTVTSAQKNPTAFYLCASSGTSGRASYEQYFGPGTRLTVT.

The chain has TRBV25-1 and TRBJ1-1; the D is unclear. V lost 6 bases and J 4 bases, leaving 9 bases between the germline ends. CDR1 is MGHDK and CDR2 is SYGVNS in the germline V gene. The CDR3 has 12 amino acids. CDR3 protein: CASRVYGTEAFF. As DNA, the CDR3 is TGTGCCAGCAGGGTCTATGGCACTGAAGCTTTCTTT.